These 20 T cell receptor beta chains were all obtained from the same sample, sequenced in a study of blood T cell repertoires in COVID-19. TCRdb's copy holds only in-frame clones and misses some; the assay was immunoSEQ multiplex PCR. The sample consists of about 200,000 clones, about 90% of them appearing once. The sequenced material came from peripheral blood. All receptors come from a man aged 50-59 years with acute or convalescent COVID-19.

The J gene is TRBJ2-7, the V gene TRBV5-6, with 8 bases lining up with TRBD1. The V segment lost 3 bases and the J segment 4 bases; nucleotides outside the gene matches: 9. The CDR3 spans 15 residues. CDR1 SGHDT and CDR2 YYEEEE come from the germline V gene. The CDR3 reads CASSSTSDRAYEQYV. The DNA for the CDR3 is TGTGCCAGCAGCTCCACCTCGGACAGGGCATACGAGCAGTACGTC.

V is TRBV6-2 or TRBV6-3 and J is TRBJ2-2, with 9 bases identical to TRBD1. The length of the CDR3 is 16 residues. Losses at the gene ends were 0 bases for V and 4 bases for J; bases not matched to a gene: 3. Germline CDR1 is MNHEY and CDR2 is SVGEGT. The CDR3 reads CASSYSGTGLTGELFF. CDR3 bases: TGTGCCAGCAGTTACTCCGGGACAGGGCTCACCGGGGAGCTGTTTTTT.

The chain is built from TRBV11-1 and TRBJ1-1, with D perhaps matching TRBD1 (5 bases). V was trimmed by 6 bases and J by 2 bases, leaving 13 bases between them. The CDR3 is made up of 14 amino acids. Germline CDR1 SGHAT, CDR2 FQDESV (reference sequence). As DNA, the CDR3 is TGTGCCAGCAGTAAGGGGTTGGCAAACACTGAAGCTTTCTTT. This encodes CASSKGLANTEAFF. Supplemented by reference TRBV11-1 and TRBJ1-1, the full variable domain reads EAEVAQSPRYKITEKSQAVAFWCDPISGHATLYWYRQILGQGPELLVQFQDESVVDDSQLPKDRFSAERLKGVDSTLKIQPAELGDSAMYLCASSKGLANTEAFFGQGTRLTVV.

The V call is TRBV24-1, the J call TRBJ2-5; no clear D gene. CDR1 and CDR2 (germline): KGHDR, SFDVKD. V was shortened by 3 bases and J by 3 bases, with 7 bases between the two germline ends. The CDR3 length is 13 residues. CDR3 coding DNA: TGTGCCACCAGTGATCGTGAGAAAGAGACCCAGTACTTC. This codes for CATSDREKETQYF.

The chain's CDR3 is CASSQDGPSETQYF. The CDR3 nucleotides read TGCGCCAGCAGCCAAGATGGGCCCTCAGAGACCCAGTACTTC. The V call is TRBV4-1, the J call TRBJ2-5; D remains ambiguous. The CDR3 loop spans 14 amino acids. Trimming took off 0 bases at V and 4 bases at J, with 9 bases between the two ends. Per the germline V gene, CDR1 is MGHRA and CDR2 is YSYEKL.

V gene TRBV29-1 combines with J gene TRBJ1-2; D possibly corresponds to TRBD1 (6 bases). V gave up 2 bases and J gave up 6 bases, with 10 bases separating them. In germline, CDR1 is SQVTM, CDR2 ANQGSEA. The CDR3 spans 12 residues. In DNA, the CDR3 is TGCAGCGTTGAAAGGGGGAAGAATGGCTACACCTTC. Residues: CSVERGKNGYTF.

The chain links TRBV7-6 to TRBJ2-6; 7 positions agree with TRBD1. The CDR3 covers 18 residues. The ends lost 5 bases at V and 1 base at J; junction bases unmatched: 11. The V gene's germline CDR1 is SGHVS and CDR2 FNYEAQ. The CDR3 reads CASSPRLKGASGANVLTF. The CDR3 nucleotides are TGTGCCAGCAGCCCGCGCCTCAAGGGGGCTTCTGGGGCCAACGTCCTGACTTTC.

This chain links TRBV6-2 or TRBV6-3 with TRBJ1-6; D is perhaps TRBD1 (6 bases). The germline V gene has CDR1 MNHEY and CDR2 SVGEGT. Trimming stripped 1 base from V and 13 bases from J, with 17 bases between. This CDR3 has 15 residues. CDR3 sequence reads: CASSYLVGQLNPLHF. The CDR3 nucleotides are TGTGCCAGCAGTTACTTGGTCGGACAGTTGAATCCCCTCCACTTT.

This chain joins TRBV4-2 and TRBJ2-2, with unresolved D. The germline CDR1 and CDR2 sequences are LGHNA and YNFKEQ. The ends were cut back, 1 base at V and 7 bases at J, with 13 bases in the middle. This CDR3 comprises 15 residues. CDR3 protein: CASSQGKITIGELFF. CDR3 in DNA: TGTGCCAGCAGCCAAGGAAAGATTACTATCGGGGAGCTGTTTTTT.

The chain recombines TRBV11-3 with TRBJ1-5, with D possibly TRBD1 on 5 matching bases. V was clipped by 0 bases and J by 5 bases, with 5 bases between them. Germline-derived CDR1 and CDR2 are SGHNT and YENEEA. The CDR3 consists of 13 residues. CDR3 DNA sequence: TGTGCCAGCAGCTTAGACAGGGATCAGCCCCAGCATTTT. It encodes CASSLDRDQPQHF.

CDR3 bases: TGTGCCAGTAGTGGACTAGCCGGGCGTGAGACCCAGTACTTC. Amino acids: CASSGLAGRETQYF. The V gene is TRBV19, the J gene TRBJ2-5; 8 bases are a match to TRBD2. The J segment lost 5 bases and the V segment lost 5 bases, leaving 7 bases of the junction unmatched. Germline V gene lookup returns CDR1 LNHDA and CDR2 SQIVND (reference sequence). This CDR3 region has 14 residues.

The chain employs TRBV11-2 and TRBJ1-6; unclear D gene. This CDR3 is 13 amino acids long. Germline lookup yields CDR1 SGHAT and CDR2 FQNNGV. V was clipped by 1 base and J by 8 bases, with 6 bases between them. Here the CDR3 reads CASSLASDSPLHF. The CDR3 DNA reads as TGTGCCAGCAGCTTAGCGTCTGATTCACCCCTCCACTTT.

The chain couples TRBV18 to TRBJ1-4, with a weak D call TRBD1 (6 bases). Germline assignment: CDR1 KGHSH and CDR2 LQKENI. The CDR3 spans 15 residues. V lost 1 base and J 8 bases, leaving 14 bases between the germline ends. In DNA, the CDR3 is TGTGCCAGCTCACCACGAGTACAGGGCGACGAAAAACTGTTTTTT. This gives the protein CASSPRVQGDEKLFF.

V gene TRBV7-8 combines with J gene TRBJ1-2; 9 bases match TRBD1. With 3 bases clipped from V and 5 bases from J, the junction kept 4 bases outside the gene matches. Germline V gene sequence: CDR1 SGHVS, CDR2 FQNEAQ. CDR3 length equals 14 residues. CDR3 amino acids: CASSFPGQGYGYTF. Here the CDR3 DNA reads TGTGCCAGCAGCTTCCCGGGACAGGGATATGGCTACACCTTC. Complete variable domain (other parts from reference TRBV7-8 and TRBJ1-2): GAGVSQSPRYKVAKRGQDVALRCDPISGHVSLFWYQQALGQGPEFLTYFQNEAQLDKSGLPSDRFFAERPEGSVSTLKIQRTQQEDSAVYLCASSFPGQGYGYTFGSGTRLTVV.

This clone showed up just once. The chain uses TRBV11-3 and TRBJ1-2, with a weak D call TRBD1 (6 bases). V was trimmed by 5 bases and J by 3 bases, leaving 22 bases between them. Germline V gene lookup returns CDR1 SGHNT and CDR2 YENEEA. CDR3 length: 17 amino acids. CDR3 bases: TGTGCCAGCAGCCCACCCCCTGGGGGCAGCCTTTACTATGGCTACACCTTC. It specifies CASSPPPGGSLYYGYTF.

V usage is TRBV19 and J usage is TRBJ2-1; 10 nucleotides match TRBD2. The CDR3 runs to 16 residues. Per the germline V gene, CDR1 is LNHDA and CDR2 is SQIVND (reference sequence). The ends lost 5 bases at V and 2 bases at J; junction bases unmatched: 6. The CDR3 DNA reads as TGTGCCAGTAGTGATAGCGGGAGGCGTCCCTACAATGAGCAGTTCTTC. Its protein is CASSDSGRRPYNEQFF.

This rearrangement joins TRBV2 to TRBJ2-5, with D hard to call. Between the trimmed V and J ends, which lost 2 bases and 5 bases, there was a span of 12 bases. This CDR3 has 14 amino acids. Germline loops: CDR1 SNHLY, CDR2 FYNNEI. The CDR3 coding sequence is TGTGCCAGCAGTGAACGGTGGGCTGGGGAGACCCAGTACTTC. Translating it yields CASSERWAGETQYF.

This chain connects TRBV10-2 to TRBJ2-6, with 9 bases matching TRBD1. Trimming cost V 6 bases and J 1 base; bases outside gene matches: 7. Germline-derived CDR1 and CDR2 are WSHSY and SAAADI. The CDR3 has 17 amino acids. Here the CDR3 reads CASRAGTGLSGANVLTF. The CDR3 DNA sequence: TGCGCCAGCAGAGCCGGGACAGGGTTATCTGGGGCCAACGTCCTGACTTTC.

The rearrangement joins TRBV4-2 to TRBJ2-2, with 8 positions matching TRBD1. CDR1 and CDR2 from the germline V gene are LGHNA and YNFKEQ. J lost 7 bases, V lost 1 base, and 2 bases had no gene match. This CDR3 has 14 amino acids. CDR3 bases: TGTGCCAGCAGCCAAGGACAGGGGAACGGGGAGCTGTTTTTT. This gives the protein CASSQGQGNGELFF.

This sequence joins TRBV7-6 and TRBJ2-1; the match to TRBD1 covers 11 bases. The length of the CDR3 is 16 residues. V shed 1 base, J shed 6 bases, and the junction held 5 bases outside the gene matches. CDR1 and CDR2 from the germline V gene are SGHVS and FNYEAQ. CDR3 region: CASSLGTGGRGNEQFF. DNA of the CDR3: TGTGCCAGCAGCTTAGGGACAGGGGGCCGAGGCAATGAGCAGTTCTTC.